Below are 25 T cell receptor beta chains sequenced from a single sample in a study of shared clonotypes between healthy human individuals. The assay was immunoSEQ multiplex PCR, and TCRdb's table has in-frame clones only and misses some. The sample has about 1.5 million clones; around 98% are singletons. Sequenced: naive CD4+ T cells sorted from blood. Indicated subset: CD45RA+ positively selected. Every receptor here comes from a man aged 30-40 years in good health.

The J gene is TRBJ2-6, the V gene TRBV25-1; D call uncertain. This CDR3 is built from 13 residues. CDR1 is MGHDK and CDR2 is SYGVNS in the germline V gene. Trimming stripped 5 bases from V and 2 bases from J, with 4 bases between. CDR3 residues: CASSLTGANVLTF. The DNA for the CDR3 is TGTGCCAGCAGTTTGACTGGGGCCAACGTCCTGACTTTC.

The chain recombines TRBV7-2 with TRBJ2-3; 13 bases agree with TRBD2. There are 17 residues in the CDR3. The germline gives CDR1 SGHTA, CDR2 FQGNSA. V lost 5 bases, J lost 5 bases, and 10 bases stayed unmatched. The CDR3 DNA sequence: TGTGCCAGCAGCCGTAGGACTAGCGGGAGAGTTTTAGATACGCAGTATTTT. Its translation: CASSRRTSGRVLDTQYF. The full variable domain, its missing parts supplied by reference TRBV7-2 and TRBJ2-3, is GAGVSQSPSNKVTEKGKDVELRCDPISGHTALYWYRQSLGQGLEFLIYFQGNSAPDKSGLPSDRFSAERTGGSVSTLTIQRTQQEDSAVYLCASSRRTSGRVLDTQYFGPGTRLTVL.

The chain is built from TRBV28 and TRBJ2-3; D is perhaps TRBD2 (7 bases). Germline V CDR1 and CDR2: MDHEN, SYDVKM. V was pared by 2 bases and J by 4 bases, with 19 bases between. The CDR3 consists of 17 residues. CDR3 region: CASSLDHGWEGADTQYF. Written as DNA, the CDR3 is TGTGCCAGCAGTTTAGATCACGGGTGGGAGGGGGCAGATACGCAGTATTTT.

This clone was seen a single time. The chain joins TRBV28 to TRBJ2-7, with 10 nucleotides matching TRBD2. CDR1 and CDR2 (germline): MDHEN, SYDVKM. The CDR3 is 12 amino acids. Unmatched junction bases numbered 2, after V lost 6 bases and J lost 6 bases. CDR3 coding DNA: TGTGCCAGCAGGATAGCGGGGGGCGAGCAGTACTTC. It specifies CASRIAGGEQYF.

Notes on this clone: The germline gene is not matched at one end of the junction; a read error may be the cause. The J gene is TRBJ1-1, the V gene TRBV5-5; D gene ambiguous. In germline, CDR1 is SGHKS, CDR2 YYEKEE (reference sequence). The CDR3 contains 14 residues. The CDR3 protein is CASSLYLRNPEAFF. For the CDR3, the DNA is TGTGCCAGCAGCTTGTATTTAAGGAACCCTGAAGCTTTCTTT.

V is TRBV18 and J is TRBJ2-7; 10 nucleotides match TRBD2. The CDR3 is 16 residues long. V was pared by 2 bases and J by 5 bases, with 9 bases of the junction left unmatched. CDR1 and CDR2 (germline): KGHSH, LQKENI. In nucleotides, the CDR3 is TGTGCCAGCTCACCAATGTCTAGCGGGAGTTTCAACGAGCAGTACTTC. This codes for CASSPMSSGSFNEQYF.

This sequence joins TRBV5-4 and TRBJ2-7; D is unclear. Trimming shortened V by 4 bases and J by 3 bases, and 14 bases separated the two germline ends. Germline CDR1 SGHNT, CDR2 YYREEE (reference sequence). This CDR3 contains 14 residues. CDR3 in amino acids: CASSLLDRSYEQYF. In nucleotides, the CDR3 is TGTGCCAGCAGCCTCCTTGACCGGAGCTACGAGCAGTACTTC.

V is TRBV28 and J is TRBJ2-7; 7 bases map to TRBD2. V lost 5 bases, J lost 3 bases, and 16 bases stayed unmatched. In germline, CDR1 is MDHEN, CDR2 SYDVKM. CDR3 length: 17 residues. The CDR3 region is CASSTSWGGAGDYEQYF. CDR3 DNA: TGTGCCAGCAGTACCTCTTGGGGAGGGGCGGGGGACTACGAGCAGTACTTC. The variable domain in full, completed from reference TRBV28 and TRBJ2-7, reads DVKVTQSSRYLVKRTGEKVFLECVQDMDHENMFWYRQDPGLGLRLIYFSYDVKMKEKGDIPEGYSVSREKKERFSLILESASTNQTSMYLCASSTSWGGAGDYEQYFGPGTRLTVT.

The CDR3 sequence: CASSERSRVLSTDTQYF. The CDR3 DNA is TGTGCCAGCAGCGAGAGAAGCCGGGTCCTAAGCACAGATACGCAGTATTTT. V is TRBV9 and J is TRBJ2-3; D not resolved. The CDR3 length is 17 residues. Germline V gene sequence: CDR1 SGDLS, CDR2 YYNGEE. V lost 3 bases, J lost 0 bases, and 17 bases lay in between.

V and J are TRBV11-2 and TRBJ1-4; 10 positions match TRBD1. Germline assignment: CDR1 SGHAT and CDR2 FQNNGV. The CDR3 totals 15 residues. V lost 5 bases to trimming and J lost 8 bases; unmatched junction nucleotides: 8. CDR3 sequence (DNA): TGTGCCAGCAGCCTAAGACAGGGGGCTCGGGAAAAACTGTTTTTT. Translation gives CASSLRQGAREKLFF.

This chain connects TRBV18 to TRBJ2-3; 10 bases line up with TRBD2. The ends lost 4 bases at V and 5 bases at J; junction bases unmatched: 6. The CDR3 length is 15 residues. The V gene's germline CDR1 is KGHSH and CDR2 LQKENI. CDR3 protein: CASSLASGSKDTQYF. CDR3 coding DNA: TGTGCCAGCTCACTAGCTAGCGGGAGTAAAGATACGCAGTATTTT.

The chain uses TRBV12-5 and TRBJ2-1; TRBD2 matches 8 bases. Germline V gene sequence: CDR1 LGHNT, CDR2 FRNRAP. The trim removed 4 bases at V and 6 bases at J, leaving 11 bases unmatched. This CDR3 spans 16 amino acids. The CDR3 DNA is TGTGCTAGTGGTTCTGGGGCGCGGGGGGCCTTCAATGAGCAGTTCTTC. This translates into CASGSGARGAFNEQFF.

The chain carries TRBV4-2 and TRBJ2-7; 8 bases are shared with TRBD2. Germline CDR1 LGHNA, CDR2 YNFKEQ. V shed 6 bases, J shed 7 bases, and the junction held 11 bases outside the gene matches. This CDR3 comprises 14 residues. The DNA for the CDR3 is TGTGCCAGCAGAGCAGCGGGAGTTGCGGGAGAGCAGTACTTC. Encoded protein: CASRAAGVAGEQYF.

Points on this clone: Additional DNA sequences in this sample encode the identical CDR3. The rearrangement uses TRBV9 and TRBJ2-1; no reliable D call. Germline V gene lookup returns CDR1 SGDLS and CDR2 YYNGEE. V gave up 4 bases and J gave up 4 bases, with 3 bases separating them. CDR3 length: 11 residues. The CDR3 DNA reads as TGTGCCAGCAGCTTATACAATGAGCAGTTCTTC. The encoded protein is CASSLYNEQFF.

The rearrangement uses TRBV2 and TRBJ2-5, with a tentative D call TRBD2 (5 bases). V was clipped by 2 bases and J by 3 bases, with 10 bases between them. The CDR3 extends over 14 amino acids. Germline V gene lookup returns CDR1 SNHLY and CDR2 FYNNEI. The CDR3 DNA sequence: TGTGCCAGCAGTGAATTAACGGGAAAAGAGACCCAGTACTTC. Protein sequence: CASSELTGKETQYF.

This clone has just one count. This chain uses TRBV28 with TRBJ1-2; D is unresolved. The V and J ends lost 2 bases and 2 bases respectively, with 9 bases between them. Germline V gene sequence: CDR1 MDHEN, CDR2 SYDVKM. The CDR3 spans 14 residues. CDR3 coding DNA: TGTGCCAGCAGTTTAACAGCGTCGAACTATGGCTACACCTTC. Translated, it gives CASSLTASNYGYTF.

The chain combines TRBV2 with TRBJ1-5; maybe TRBD1 (5 bases). CDR1 and CDR2 (germline): SNHLY, FYNNEI. This CDR3 is 13 amino acids long. Trimming took 6 bases from V and 1 from J, leaving 7 bases between them. Here the CDR3 reads CASREGSNQPQHF. The CDR3 bases are TGTGCCAGCAGAGAGGGGAGCAATCAGCCCCAGCATTTT.

The chain is built from TRBV14 and TRBJ2-1, with D tentatively TRBD2 (6 bases). The CDR3 has 16 amino acids. CDR1 and CDR2 (germline): SGHDN, FVKESK. Between the trimmed V and J ends, which lost 2 bases and 5 bases, there was a span of 16 bases. CDR3 nucleotide sequence: TGTGCCAGCAGCCAAATCGGGGAGGTTGGAAACAATGAGCAGTTCTTC. Its protein product is CASSQIGEVGNNEQFF.

The rearrangement links TRBV5-1 to TRBJ2-1; D gene uncertain. CDR1 is SGHRS, CDR2 YFSETQ, per germline. V lost 0 bases, J lost 5 bases, and 6 bases lay in between. This CDR3 region has 13 residues. The CDR3 nucleotides read TGCGCCAGCAGCTTGGACTCGCACAATGAGCAGTTCTTC. It encodes CASSLDSHNEQFF. Complete variable domain (other parts from reference TRBV5-1 and TRBJ2-1): KAGVTQTPRYLIKTRGQQVTLSCSPISGHRSVSWYQQTPGQGLQFLFEYFSETQRNKGNFPGRFSGRQFSNSRSEMNVSTLELGDSALYLCASSLDSHNEQFFGPGTRLTVL.

The rearrangement uses TRBV7-2 and TRBJ2-1; no reliable D call. From germline, CDR1 is SGHTA and CDR2 FQGNSA. V was clipped by 1 base and J by 2 bases, with 9 bases between them. The CDR3 extends over 15 amino acids. CDR3 region: CASSLESRTYNEQFF. The CDR3 nucleotides are TGTGCCAGCAGCTTAGAGTCCCGGACCTACAATGAGCAGTTCTTC.

As for this clone: The same CDR3 also results from other DNA sequences found in this sample. The V call is TRBV25-1, the J call TRBJ1-1; no reliable D call. CDR3 size: 11 residues. The germline CDR1 and CDR2 sequences are MGHDK and SYGVNS. V dropped 9 bases and J dropped 2 bases, with 7 bases sitting between them. The CDR3 bases are TGTGCCAGTAGAGAAAACACTGAAGCTTTCTTT. Protein product: CASRENTEAFF.

This rearrangement joins TRBV6-1 to TRBJ1-1, with D tentatively TRBD1 (5 bases). Germline-derived CDR1 and CDR2 are MNHNS and SASEGT. Trimming stripped 8 bases from V and 4 bases from J, with 11 bases between. The CDR3 contains 12 residues. Written as DNA, the CDR3 is TGTGCCAGCGGGGGACCCGGCACTGAAGCTTTCTTT. The encoded protein is CASGGPGTEAFF.

The chain carries TRBV4-1 and TRBJ2-1; 11 nucleotides line up with TRBD2. Germline V gives CDR1 MGHRA, CDR2 YSYEKL. The CDR3 loop spans 15 amino acids. Trimming removed 3 bases from V and 10 bases from J; junction bases left unmatched: 8. CDR3 sequence reads: CASSHQLAGDPEQFF. The DNA for the CDR3 is TGCGCCAGCAGCCACCAACTAGCGGGAGACCCCGAGCAGTTCTTC.

CDR3 loop: CASSPRDRRNQPQHF. Here the CDR3 DNA reads TGTGCCAGCAGCCCCCGGGACAGGCGCAATCAGCCCCAGCATTTT. V gene TRBV27 combines with J gene TRBJ1-5, with 8 bases fitting TRBD1. The CDR3 contains 15 residues. Germline V gene data show CDR1 as MNHEY and CDR2 as SMNVEV (reference sequence). The junction had 6 bases not matched to a gene; V was cut back by 6 bases and J by 2 bases.

This sequence joins TRBV5-1 and TRBJ1-2; unclear D gene. The CDR3 is 12 residues long. The V and J ends lost 4 bases and 5 bases respectively, with 9 bases between them. CDR1 and CDR2 from the germline V gene are SGHRS and YFSETQ. CDR3 loop: CASSTDNYGYTF. The DNA of the CDR3 is TGCGCCAGCAGCACTGACAATTATGGCTACACCTTC.